The table lists the clone carrying this TCR beta chain with a count of one. The CDR3 totals 14 residues. Per germline, CDR1 LGHNA and CDR2 YSLEER. Trimming cost V 5 bases and J 14 bases; bases outside gene matches: 9. This sample is drawn from a study of T cells in Graves' hyperthyroidism and ophthalmopathy. TCR beta CDR3 region amplification was performed from RNA transcripts. HTBI primers were employed in a first-round RT-PCR of the TCR CDR3. TCRdb fed the multiplex PCR reads into MiXCR, producing one record per CDR3 protein. The data contain around 500,000 distinct CDR3 sequences, around 15% of them singletons.

Sequencing input: blood. This rearrangement joins TRBV4-3 to TRBJ2-1; 13 nucleotides agree with TRBD2. This sequence was found in a woman aged 30 to 39 with Graves' ophthalmopathy. The CDR3 DNA reads as TGCGCCAGCAGCGGTAGAGGACTAGCGGGAGCAAAGTTCTTC. Translated: CASSGRGLAGAKFF.